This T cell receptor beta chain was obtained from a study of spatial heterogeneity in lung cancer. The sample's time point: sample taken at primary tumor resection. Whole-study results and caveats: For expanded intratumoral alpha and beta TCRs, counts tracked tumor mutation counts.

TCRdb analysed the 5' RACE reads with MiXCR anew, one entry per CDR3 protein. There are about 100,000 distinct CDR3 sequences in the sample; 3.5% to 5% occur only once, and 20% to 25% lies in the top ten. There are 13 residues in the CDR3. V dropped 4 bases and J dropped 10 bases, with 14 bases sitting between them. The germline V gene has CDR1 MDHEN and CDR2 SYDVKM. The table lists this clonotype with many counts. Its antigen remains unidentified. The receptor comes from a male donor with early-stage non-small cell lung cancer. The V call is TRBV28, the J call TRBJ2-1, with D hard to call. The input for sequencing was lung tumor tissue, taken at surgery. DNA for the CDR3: TGTGCCAGCAGTTGGGGTCCATTCAAAGAGCAGTTCTTC. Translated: CASSWGPFKEQFF.